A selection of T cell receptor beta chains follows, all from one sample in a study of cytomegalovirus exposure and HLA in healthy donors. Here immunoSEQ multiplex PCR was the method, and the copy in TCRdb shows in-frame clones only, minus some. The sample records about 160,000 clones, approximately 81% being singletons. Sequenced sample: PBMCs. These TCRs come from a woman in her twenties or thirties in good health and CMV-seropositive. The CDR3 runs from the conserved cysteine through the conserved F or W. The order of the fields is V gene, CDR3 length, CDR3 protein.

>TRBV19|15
CATKSGTGTYNEQFF
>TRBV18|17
CASSPRATDLVGEKLFF
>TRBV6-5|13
CASNGQGWAEAFF
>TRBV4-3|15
CASSQGQVGTWEQYF
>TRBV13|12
CASSYGQGSIYF
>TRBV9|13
CASSVEDSYEQYF
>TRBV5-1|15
CASSSRQGARETQYF
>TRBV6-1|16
CASSEARRGITDTQYF
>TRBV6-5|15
CASSPRPTQGTPLHF
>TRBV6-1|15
CASRGQGAGRETQYF